These 32 T cell receptor beta chains were sequenced from one sample in a study of CD4 T cells in relation to SARS-CoV-2 and coronaviruses. Method: immunoSEQ multiplex PCR; TCRdb's copy keeps in-frame clones and lacks some. In the table there are more than 35,000 clones, 60% to 80% of which are singletons. No antigen is known for these receptors. Sequencing was carried out using memory CD4+ T cells from PBMCs, cultured in vitro. The receptors originated from an adult with COVID-19.

This clone was detected only once. The chain combines TRBV2 with TRBJ2-2, with 11 bases that match TRBD1. This CDR3 comprises 15 residues. Germline lookup yields CDR1 SNHLY and CDR2 FYNNEI. After removal of 6 bases from V and 3 bases from J, the junction contained 3 bases not matched to a gene. The CDR3 DNA follows: TGTGCCAGCAGCGGACAGGGGGCGGACACCGGGGAGCTGTTTTTT. It yields the protein CASSGQGADTGELFF.

This clone was detected a few times. The CDR3: CASSLGGPSYEQYF. CDR3 in DNA: TGTGCCAGCAGCTTAGGAGGGCCTTCCTACGAGCAGTACTTC. The chain couples TRBV7-9 to TRBJ2-7, with a tentative D call TRBD2 (5 bases). The CDR3 is made up of 14 amino acids. Germline CDR1 SEHNR, CDR2 FQNEAQ (reference sequence). V was trimmed by 1 base and J by 1 base, leaving 8 bases between them.

This clone showed up just a few times. The chain carries TRBV15 and TRBJ2-7, with 8 bases lining up with TRBD2. The CDR3 runs 15 residues. Germline assignment: CDR1 LNHNV and CDR2 YYDKDF (reference sequence). V lost 0 bases and J lost 9; bases outside the gene matches: 10. CDR3 nucleotide sequence: TGTGCCACCAGCAGAGATCCAGCGGGAGTAGTGGGGCAGTACTTC. This gives the protein CATSRDPAGVVGQYF. The whole variable domain, filled in from reference TRBV15 and TRBJ2-7, reads DAMVIQNPRYQVTQFGKPVTLSCSQTLNHNVMYWYQQKSSQAPKLLFHYYDKDFNNEADTPDNFQSRRPNTSFCFLDIRSPGLGDTAMYLCATSRDPAGVVGQYFGPGTRLTVT.

This clone showed up just a few times. The chain is built from TRBV4-1 and TRBJ2-2; possibly TRBD1 for D (5 bases). Germline V lookup: CDR1 MGHRA, CDR2 YSYEKL. The CDR3 extends over 16 amino acids. V was shortened by 7 bases and J by 3 bases, with 18 bases between the two germline ends. CDR3 in DNA: TGCGCCAGCAACAAGAAGCAAGGGGCACACACCGGGGAGCTGTTTTTT. It translates to CASNKKQGAHTGELFF.

This sequence joins TRBV30 and TRBJ2-7; D may match TRBD1 or TRBD2 (6 bases each). Trimming stripped 2 bases from V and 2 bases from J, with 7 bases between. CDR3 size: 12 residues. CDR1 is GTSNPN, CDR2 SVGIG, per germline (reference sequence). For the CDR3, the DNA is TGTGCCTGGAGTAGGGGGGCCTACGAGCAGTACTTC. It specifies CAWSRGAYEQYF.

The CDR3 nucleotides read TGTGCCAGCAGACATACAGAGAGCACAGATACGCAGTATTTT. Its translation: CASRHTESTDTQYF. The chain carries TRBV3-1 (or the pseudogene TRBV3-2) and TRBJ2-3; D gene ambiguous. The CDR3 totals 14 residues. Germline V CDR1 and CDR2: LGHDT, YNNKEL (reference sequence). Between the trimmed V and J ends, which lost 6 bases and 0 bases, there was a span of 10 bases.

The V call is TRBV9, the J call TRBJ1-1, with a weak D call TRBD1 (6 bases). The CDR3 extends over 15 amino acids. Between the trimmed V and J ends, which lost 3 bases and 2 bases, there was a span of 14 bases. Germline V CDR1 and CDR2: SGDLS, YYNGEE. CDR3 coding DNA: TGTGCCAGCAGCGGAACAGGGTCCCTCAACACTGAAGCTTTCTTT. It yields the protein CASSGTGSLNTEAFF.

CDR3 nucleotides: TGTGCCATCAGTGATCGAGACAGGAGCTCCTACGAGCAGTACTTC. Translating gives CAISDRDRSSYEQYF. This rearrangement joins TRBV10-3 to TRBJ2-7; tentatively, D is TRBD1 (6 bases). V dropped 3 bases and J dropped 0 bases, with 12 bases sitting between them. Germline assignment: CDR1 ENHRY and CDR2 SYGVKD. The CDR3 runs 15 residues.

This clone showed up just a few times. The rearrangement joins TRBV7-9 to TRBJ2-3; no definite D call. The CDR3 loop spans 12 amino acids. Trimming pared 3 bases from V and 2 bases from J, leaving 3 bases between. The germline gives CDR1 SEHNR, CDR2 FQNEAQ (reference sequence). In DNA form, the CDR3 reads TGTGCCAGCAGCTTCAACACAGATACGCAGTATTTT. Translating it yields CASSFNTDTQYF.

This clone was observed a few times. The chain couples TRBV6-1 to TRBJ2-2; 8 bases agree with TRBD1. The CDR3 runs 16 residues. With 0 bases clipped from V and 6 bases from J, the junction kept 6 bases outside the gene matches. The germline CDR1 and CDR2 sequences are MNHNS and SASEGT. The CDR3 DNA reads as TGTGCCAGCAGTGAAGCGCACCCAGGGGGCCCCGGGGAGCTGTTTTTT. It specifies CASSEAHPGGPGELFF.

The rearrangement joins TRBV28 to TRBJ2-3, with TRBD2 matching 7 bases. CDR1 and CDR2 from the germline V gene are MDHEN and SYDVKM. This CDR3 spans 15 amino acids. After removal of 3 bases from V and 3 bases from J, the junction contained 6 bases not matched to a gene. The CDR3 nucleotides read TGTGCCAGCAGTTTGAGCCTAGCGGATACAGATACGCAGTATTTT. Protein product: CASSLSLADTDTQYF.

The chain has TRBV6-6 and TRBJ1-2, with 7 bases that match TRBD1. Trimming at V came to 3 bases and at J to 0 bases, leaving 4 bases not matched to a gene. The germline gives CDR1 MNHNY, CDR2 SVGAGI (reference sequence). The CDR3 loop spans 15 amino acids. Here the CDR3 reads CASSYTGQPNYGYTF. CDR3 sequence (DNA): TGTGCCAGCAGTTATACGGGACAGCCTAACTATGGCTACACCTTC.

This rearrangement joins TRBV4-1 to TRBJ1-5; D remains unclear. This CDR3 comprises 16 residues. CDR1 and CDR2 (germline): MGHRA, YSYEKL. Trimming pared 4 bases from V and 10 bases from J, leaving 23 bases between. In nucleotides, the CDR3 is TGCGCCAGCAGCCCCAGTGTAGTGGGCCCTCGGTATCCCCAGCATTTT. Protein: CASSPSVVGPRYPQHF.

The chain has TRBV20-1 and TRBJ2-5, with TRBD2 as a possible D gene (6 bases). The V gene's germline CDR1 is DFQATT and CDR2 SNEGSKA (reference sequence). V was shortened by 3 bases and J by 5 bases, with 13 bases between the two germline ends. This CDR3 comprises 13 residues. The CDR3, as DNA: TGCAGTGCTAGTGTCCCGGGAGTGGAGACCCAGTACTTC. This codes for CSASVPGVETQYF.

In DNA, the CDR3 is TGTGCCAGCAGCTCCCACGGGACAGGGTTTATGAGACGGTTTCGCTACACCTTC. Its protein is CASSSHGTGFMRRFRYTF. This sequence joins TRBV7-2 and TRBJ1-2; TRBD1 agrees at 9 bases. V shed 4 bases, J shed 9 bases, and the junction held 21 bases outside the gene matches. Per the germline V gene, CDR1 is SGHTA and CDR2 is FQGNSA. The CDR3 extends over 18 amino acids.

V gene TRBV5-1 combines with J gene TRBJ2-5, with D unclear. CDR1 is SGHRS, CDR2 YFSETQ, per germline. The ends were cut back, 4 bases at V and 1 base at J, with 11 bases in the middle. The CDR3 sequence is 14 residues long. The CDR3 DNA is TGCGCCAGCAGCCACTCGCAGGTCCAAGAGACCCAGTACTTC. This encodes CASSHSQVQETQYF.

This clone was seen only once. This rearrangement joins TRBV28 to TRBJ2-3, with D maybe TRBD2 (6 bases). Germline lookup yields CDR1 MDHEN and CDR2 SYDVKM. CDR3 length: 13 residues. V lost 1 base and J 6 bases, leaving 8 bases between the germline ends. CDR3 coding DNA: TGTGCCAGCAGTTTATTCCGGGAGGATACGCAGTATTTT. Its protein is CASSLFREDTQYF.

The rearrangement uses TRBV14 and TRBJ2-5; the D is unclear. Germline CDR1 reads SGHDN; CDR2 reads FVKESK. The CDR3 runs to 14 residues. With 5 bases removed from V and 1 base from J, the gap between germline ends came to 11 bases. Here the CDR3 reads CASSGLQTQETQYF. The CDR3 DNA sequence: TGTGCCAGCAGCGGATTACAGACCCAAGAGACCCAGTACTTC.

This clone has only a few counts. The rearrangement uses TRBV27 and TRBJ2-6, with 7 nucleotides matching TRBD2. V dropped 5 bases and J dropped 2; count of bases not matched to a gene: 18. CDR3 length: 20 amino acids. The germline V gene has CDR1 MNHEY and CDR2 SMNVEV (reference sequence). The CDR3 nucleotides are TGTGCCAGCAGTACAAACTATGGGGGGGGAGTAGGACCTGGGGCCAACGTCCTGACTTTC. It codes for CASSTNYGGGVGPGANVLTF.

The chain joins TRBV14 to TRBJ2-1; TRBD2 agrees at 10 bases. This CDR3 contains 18 residues. Germline CDR1 and CDR2: SGHDN and FVKESK. V trimming: 4 bases; J trimming: 9 bases; junction bases outside the gene matches: 18. CDR3 loop: CASSPRWSSGGAGIEQFF. DNA of the CDR3: TGTGCCAGCAGCCCCCGATGGTCTAGCGGGGGCGCTGGCATTGAGCAGTTCTTC. Drawing the rest from reference TRBV14 and TRBJ2-1, the complete variable domain is EAGVTQFPSHSVIEKGQTVTLRCDPISGHDNLYWYRRVMGKEIKFLLHFVKESKQDESGMPNNRFLAERTGGTYSTLKVQPAELEDSGVYFCASSPRWSSGGAGIEQFFGPGTRLTVL.

The CDR3 nucleotides read TGTGCCAGCAGCCCCACGAATCGAGGCTACACCTTC. This codes for CASSPTNRGYTF. The chain carries TRBV7-8 and TRBJ1-2; D call uncertain. CDR1 and CDR2 (germline): SGHVS, FQNEAQ. The CDR3 is 12 residues long. V lost 5 bases, J lost 8 bases, and 12 bases lay in between.

The chain is built from TRBV5-4 and TRBJ1-1; possibly TRBD1 for D (5 bases). This CDR3 is 15 amino acids long. CDR1 is SGHNT, CDR2 YYREEE, per germline (reference sequence). The V end was cut by 0 bases, the J end by 6 bases, with 15 bases between. The CDR3 nucleotides are TGTGCCAGCAGCTTGGGGGGCATGGACTACGCTGAAGCTTTCTTT. Amino acid sequence: CASSLGGMDYAEAFF.

V gene TRBV14 combines with J gene TRBJ2-7; possibly TRBD2 for D (6 bases). The CDR3 sequence is 15 residues long. Deletions cut 1 base from V and 0 bases from J, with 10 bases between. Germline values: CDR1 SGHDN, CDR2 FVKESK. DNA for the CDR3: TGTGCCAGCAGCCAAGGCGGGGTTGGCTCCTACGAGCAGTACTTC. Amino acid sequence: CASSQGGVGSYEQYF.

This clone was seen only a few times. The chain links TRBV19 to TRBJ1-1; maybe TRBD1 (5 bases). The germline V and J ends were trimmed by 10 bases and 1 base, with 19 bases remaining between them. The CDR3 runs 15 residues. Germline lookup yields CDR1 LNHDA and CDR2 SQIVND (reference sequence). CDR3 amino acids: CATTWTGVANTEAFF. The DNA for the CDR3 is TGTGCCACAACCTGGACGGGGGTCGCGAACACTGAAGCTTTCTTT.

The chain has TRBV24-1 and TRBJ2-3, with D hard to call. The CDR3 extends over 13 amino acids. Per germline, CDR1 KGHDR and CDR2 SFDVKD. Trimming removed 1 base from V and 2 bases from J, with 3 bases in between. CDR3 bases: TGTGCCACCAGTGATTTCGACACAGATACGCAGTATTTT. It yields the protein CATSDFDTDTQYF.

A single count supports this clone. The V gene is TRBV4-1, the J gene TRBJ1-1, with 8 bases lining up with TRBD1. Trimming at V came to 4 bases and at J to 0 bases, leaving 4 bases not matched to a gene. The germline V gene encodes CDR1 MGHRA and CDR2 YSYEKL. The CDR3 length is 15 residues. Here the CDR3 DNA reads TGCGCCAGCAGCCCCGGGACAGGCATGAACACTGAAGCTTTCTTT. Translated: CASSPGTGMNTEAFF.

This clone was seen more than once but under ten times. The CDR3 bases are TGCAGTGCTAGTAAACAGGGAACTTACGAGCAGTACTTC. It specifies CSASKQGTYEQYF. V is TRBV20-1 and J is TRBJ2-7, with D possibly being TRBD1 (6 bases). V was clipped by 3 bases and J by 4 bases, with 13 bases between them. Per germline, CDR1 DFQATT and CDR2 SNEGSKA (reference sequence). CDR3 length: 13 amino acids.

V gene TRBV7-9 combines with J gene TRBJ1-1, with a possible D match to TRBD1 (5 bases). V lost 1 base to trimming and J lost 1 base, with 10 bases between them. Germline V gene sequence: CDR1 SEHNR, CDR2 FQNEAQ (reference sequence). The CDR3 consists of 15 residues. In nucleotides, the CDR3 is TGTGCCAGCAGCTTAGAGTCAGGGCGGAACACTGAAGCTTTCTTT. It specifies CASSLESGRNTEAFF. Variable domain in full (rest from reference TRBV7-9 and TRBJ1-1): DTGVSQNPRHKITKRGQNVTFRCDPISEHNRLYWYRQTLGQGPEFLTYFQNEAQLEKSRLLSDRFSAERPKGSFSTLEIQRTEQGDSAMYLCASSLESGRNTEAFFGQGTRLTVV.

The chain carries TRBV7-9 and TRBJ1-6; weak D call: TRBD1 (6 bases). The CDR3 runs 13 residues. Between the trimmed V and J ends, which lost 3 bases and 14 bases, there was a span of 14 bases. Per the germline V gene, CDR1 is SEHNR and CDR2 is FQNEAQ (reference sequence). CDR3 coding DNA: TGTGCCAGCAGCTTGGCGGCAGGGGAGGCCCTCCACTTT. It is translated as CASSLAAGEALHF.

The chain is built from TRBV28 and TRBJ1-5, with D possibly TRBD1 on 6 matching bases. The CDR3 is 17 residues long. Germline CDR1 and CDR2: MDHEN and SYDVKM. Deletions cut 1 base from V and 0 bases from J, with 13 bases between. As DNA, the CDR3 is TGTGCCAGCAGTTTATTGCAACCAGGGGATAGCAATCAGCCCCAGCATTTT. Protein sequence: CASSLLQPGDSNQPQHF.

The chain joins TRBV7-9 to TRBJ1-5; no reliable D call. This CDR3 contains 15 residues. Trimming stripped 5 bases from V and 0 bases from J, with 11 bases between. The V gene's germline CDR1 is SEHNR and CDR2 FQNEAQ (reference sequence). The CDR3 region is CASSPGLNSNQPQHF. The CDR3 nucleotides read TGTGCCAGCAGCCCTGGGCTGAATAGCAATCAGCCCCAGCATTTT.

This chain uses TRBV3-1 (or the pseudogene TRBV3-2) with TRBJ2-7; 10 positions match TRBD1. The CDR3 runs 15 residues. Looked up from germline, CDR1 is LGHDT and CDR2 is YNNKEL (reference sequence). V dropped 4 bases and J dropped 1; count of bases not matched to a gene: 4. CDR3 protein: CASSPTGQGSYEQYF. CDR3 nucleotides: TGTGCCAGCAGCCCCACGGGACAGGGGTCCTACGAGCAGTACTTC.